Below, 13 T cell receptor beta chains from the same sample are listed, as sequenced in a study of T cell clonotyping in hematopoietic cell transplantation. The assay was immunoSEQ multiplex PCR, and TCRdb's table has in-frame clones only and misses some. The top ten hold 45% to 60% of the sample, which has about 9,300 clones, under 85% seen once. The material sequenced was PBMCs, taken at the time of graft-versus-host disease after allogeneic stem cell transplant. Receptors originate from a male patient aged 55-69 years who had an allogeneic stem cell transplant from an unrelated donor, so the T cells may come from the graft donor. Some clones in this sample may be carry-over from other donors' samples.

The rearrangement links TRBV2 to TRBJ1-2, with 7 bases lining up with TRBD1. V shed 7 bases, J shed 1 base, and the junction held 9 bases outside the gene matches. CDR1 and CDR2 (germline): SNHLY, FYNNEI. The CDR3 runs 15 residues. The CDR3 loop reads CASNLRTGSNYGYTF. The DNA for the CDR3 is TGTGCCAGCAACCTGCGGACAGGCAGTAACTATGGCTACACCTTC.

This clone has a single count. The chain carries TRBV10-3 and TRBJ2-7; perhaps TRBD1 as D (6 bases). The germline V and J ends were trimmed by 3 bases and 2 bases, with 11 bases remaining between them. Germline V CDR1 and CDR2: ENHRY, SYGVKD. The CDR3 loop spans 14 amino acids. Here the CDR3 reads CAISEGGSTYEQYF. CDR3 nucleotides: TGTGCCATCAGTGAAGGGGGATCTACCTACGAGCAGTACTTC.

This chain connects TRBV7-2 to TRBJ1-2; D perhaps matches TRBD1 (5 bases). The V end lost 4 bases, the J end lost 3 bases, and 12 bases lay between the germline ends. Looked up from germline, CDR1 is SGHTA and CDR2 is FQGNSA. This CDR3 is 14 amino acids long. CDR3 amino acids: CASSSGTGYYGYTF. The CDR3 DNA reads as TGTGCCAGCAGCTCCGGGACGGGTTACTATGGCTACACCTTC. The full variable domain, with the rest looked up from reference TRBV7-2 and TRBJ1-2, is GAGVSQSPSNKVTEKGKDVELRCDPISGHTALYWYRQSLGQGLEFLIYFQGNSAPDKSGLPSDRFSAERTGGSVSTLTIQRTQQEDSAVYLCASSSGTGYYGYTFGSGTRLTVV.

The rearrangement links TRBV5-1 to TRBJ2-7, with TRBD1 as a possible D gene (5 bases). V shed 6 bases and J shed 4 bases, with 14 bases lying between them. The CDR3 loop spans 13 amino acids. The germline V gene has CDR1 SGHRS and CDR2 YFSETQ. CDR3 sequence: CASMVPGSYEQYF. CDR3 coding DNA: TGCGCCAGCATGGTGCCAGGGTCTTACGAGCAGTACTTC.

The chain combines TRBV2 with TRBJ1-3; 10 bases map to TRBD1. Looked up from germline, CDR1 is SNHLY and CDR2 is FYNNEI. Trimming cost V 5 bases and J 8 bases; bases outside gene matches: 3. There are 13 residues in the CDR3. CDR3 DNA: TGTGCCAGCAGTTTCGGACAGGGGGACACCATATATTTT. Protein product: CASSFGQGDTIYF.

The rearrangement links TRBV4-3 to TRBJ1-2, with D maybe TRBD1 (6 bases). The germline V gene encodes CDR1 LGHNA and CDR2 YSLEER. This CDR3 region has 14 residues. Trimming took off 4 bases at V and 5 bases at J, with 14 bases between the two ends. CDR3 in DNA: TGCGCCAGCAGCCCGGACAGTTCCACTTATGGCTACACCTTC. Its protein is CASSPDSSTYGYTF.

This clone was recorded only once. The J gene is TRBJ1-1, the V gene TRBV11-3; the match to TRBD1 covers 7 bases. The junction had 4 bases not matched to a gene; V was cut back by 5 bases and J by 1 base. Germline V gives CDR1 SGHNT, CDR2 YENEEA. The length of the CDR3 is 14 residues. CDR3 loop: CASSARQGNTEAFF. The CDR3 nucleotides read TGTGCCAGCAGCGCACGACAGGGGAACACTGAAGCTTTCTTT.

The gene calls are TRBV11-2 and TRBJ2-7; no reliable D call. The germline gives CDR1 SGHAT, CDR2 FQNNGV. The CDR3 covers 12 residues. Trimming took 5 bases from V and 4 from J, leaving 9 bases between them. The CDR3 DNA reads TGTGCCAGCAGCCCGCCCGCGTACGAGCAGTACTTC. It is translated as CASSPPAYEQYF.

CDR3: CASSKTLTDQPQHF. The CDR3 DNA follows: TGCGCCAGCAGTAAGACACTCACCGATCAGCCCCAGCATTTT. The chain combines TRBV4-1 with TRBJ1-5; D remains unclear. Trimming cost V 6 bases and J 5 bases, with 14 bases left between them. Per the germline V gene, CDR1 is MGHRA and CDR2 is YSYEKL. The CDR3 extends over 14 amino acids.

The chain is built from TRBV14 and TRBJ1-2; possibly TRBD1 for D (5 bases). Trimming took 4 bases from V and 7 from J, leaving 19 bases between them. Germline values: CDR1 SGHDN, CDR2 FVKESK. This CDR3 spans 15 amino acids. The CDR3, as DNA: TGTGCCAGCAGCCTGGGCCAGGGTTATGCGCGTGGCTACACCTTC. It yields the protein CASSLGQGYARGYTF.

The chain couples TRBV2 to TRBJ1-4, with D possibly TRBD1 on 5 matching bases. Trimming cost V 6 bases and J 3 bases, with 11 bases left between them. CDR3 length equals 14 residues. Germline V lookup: CDR1 SNHLY, CDR2 FYNNEI. The CDR3 DNA reads TGTGCCAGCAGAGGGGCGCTGGCTAATGAAAAACTGTTTTTT. This sequence encodes CASRGALANEKLFF.

This chain connects TRBV28 to TRBJ2-7; no definite D call. This CDR3 comprises 13 residues. The germline V gene encodes CDR1 MDHEN and CDR2 SYDVKM. V lost 10 bases and J 2 bases, leaving 15 bases between the germline ends. The CDR3, as DNA: TGTGCCATCTCGAAGGACGGAACCTACGAGCAGTACTTC. Protein sequence: CAISKDGTYEQYF.

V is TRBV5-4 and J is TRBJ2-6, with no clear D. The V gene lost 2 bases and the J gene lost 2 bases, with 5 bases spanning the gap. The CDR3 is 14 residues long. Germline loops: CDR1 SGHNT, CDR2 YYREEE (reference sequence). Here the CDR3 DNA reads TGTGCCAGCAGCTTTAGTGCTGGGGCCAACGTCCTGACTTTC. This translates into CASSFSAGANVLTF. Full variable domain (remainder filled in from reference TRBV5-4 and TRBJ2-6): ETGVTQSPTHLIKTRGQQVTLRCSSQSGHNTVSWYQQALGQGPQFIFQYYREEENGRGNFPPRFSGLQFPNYSSELNVNALELDDSALYLCASSFSAGANVLTFGAGSRLTVL.